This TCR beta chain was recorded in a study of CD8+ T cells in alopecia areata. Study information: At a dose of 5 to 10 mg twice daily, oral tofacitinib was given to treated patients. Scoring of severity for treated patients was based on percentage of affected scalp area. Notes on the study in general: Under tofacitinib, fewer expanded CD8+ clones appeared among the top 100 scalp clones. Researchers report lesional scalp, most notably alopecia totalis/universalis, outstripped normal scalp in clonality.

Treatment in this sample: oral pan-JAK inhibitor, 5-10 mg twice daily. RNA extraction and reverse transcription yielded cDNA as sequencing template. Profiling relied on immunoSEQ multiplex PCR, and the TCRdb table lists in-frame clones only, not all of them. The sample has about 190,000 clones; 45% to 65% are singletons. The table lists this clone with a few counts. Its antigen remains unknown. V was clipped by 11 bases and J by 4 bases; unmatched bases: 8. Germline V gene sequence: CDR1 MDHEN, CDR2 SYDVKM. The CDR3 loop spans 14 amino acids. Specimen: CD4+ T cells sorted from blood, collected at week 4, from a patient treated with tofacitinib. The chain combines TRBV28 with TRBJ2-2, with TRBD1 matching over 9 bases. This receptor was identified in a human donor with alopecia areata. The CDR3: CAAQGQGSTGELFF. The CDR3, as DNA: TGTGCCGCTCAAGGACAGGGGAGCACCGGGGAGCTGTTTTTT.